A single T cell receptor beta chain is shown here with its context. The antigen is not known. This CDR3 comprises 17 residues. With 0 bases removed from V and 1 base from J, the gap between germline ends came to 15 bases. Germline CDR1 reads LNHNV; CDR2 reads YYDKDF (reference sequence). This sample was taken from a study of response to subunit inactivated influenza vaccine. TCRdb re-analysed the RT-PCR reads in MiXCR, keeping a single row per CDR3 protein. This sample yields hundreds of thousands of distinct CDR3 sequences, of which around 13% are seen a single time; around 6.5% belongs to the top ten. Overall study results and limits: Only a handful of new T cells, the authors suggested, are recruited with each seasonal influenza vaccination.

J is TRBJ1-1 and V is TRBV15; TRBD1 might be the D (6 bases). This clonotype was obtained from a man in his fifties who received an inactivated influenza vaccine. The sample here was PBMCs from blood, taken 14 to 15 days before vaccination. Written as DNA, the CDR3 is TGTGCCACCAGCAGAGATCGTCAGGGGTTGGGGAACACTGAAGCTTTCTTT. Its translation: CATSRDRQGLGNTEAFF.